This TCR beta chain was sequenced for a study of cytomegalovirus exposure and HLA in healthy donors. General study points: For most subjects, TCR beta sequences were reported to predict HLA-A and HLA-B alleles with accuracy. In a later analysis, most CMV-associated TCR beta chains appeared HLA-restricted.

Points on this clone: Its target is unknown.

With 60 Vbeta and 13 Jbeta primers, the PCR was carried out. Some clones are missing from TCRdb's copy, which holds only in-frame ones; the method was immunoSEQ multiplex PCR. The repertoire holds over 100,000 clones, with approximately 70% as singletons. Trimming left V 1 base short and J 4 bases short, with 11 bases between. The CDR3 is made up of 14 amino acids. CDR1 MDHEN and CDR2 SYDVKM come from the germline V gene. This clonotype was sampled from a young man in good health and CMV-seropositive. Material for sequencing was PBMCs. This chain joins TRBV28 and TRBJ2-7; TRBD1 is a possible D gene (6 bases). This CDR3 is CASSLSGVLYEQYV. CDR3 bases: TGTGCCAGCAGTTTATCAGGGGTACTTTACGAGCAGTACGTC.